This TCR beta chain was captured by sequencing in a study of human T cells and chemical hapten exposure. On the study more broadly: An area of 2 cm by 2 cm on upper inner arm skin received 2% DPC for sensitization.

Study results and limitations: Sensitization with DPC brought no change to TCRs above 1 in 1000 in frequency. Having alopecia, the donors may differ immunologically from healthy people.

V was cut by 1 base and J by 9 bases, with 18 bases left in between. The CDR3 is made up of 15 amino acids. Per germline, CDR1 SEHNR and CDR2 FQNEAQ (reference sequence). Study processing details: Between about 23,224 and 700,000 TCRs appeared in each sample, and the median stood at approximately 100,000. TCRdb called the RACE reads again in MiXCR, with one record for every CDR3 protein. TCRdb's processing, not the authors' own work, is the source of the V and J calls. The data hold 280,000 or so distinct CDR3 sequences, with roughly 7.4% observed a single time. The time point here: pre-sensitization, week 0. The treatment: therapeutic diphenylcyclopropenone sensitization with weekly scalp DPC. In the case of this clonotype: The antigen is undetermined.

The TCR originated in a man aged 18 to 29 with alopecia areata. Some clones in this sample may be carry-over from other donors' samples. The genes are TRBV7-9 and TRBJ1-2; no clear D. Here the sequenced sample was whole blood, taken in connection with sensitization to the hapten diphenylcyclopropenone (DPC). Here the CDR3 DNA reads TGTGCCAGCAGCTTAGGCTCCAATGAGAAGGATAGCTACACCTTC. Translated: CASSLGSNEKDSYTF.